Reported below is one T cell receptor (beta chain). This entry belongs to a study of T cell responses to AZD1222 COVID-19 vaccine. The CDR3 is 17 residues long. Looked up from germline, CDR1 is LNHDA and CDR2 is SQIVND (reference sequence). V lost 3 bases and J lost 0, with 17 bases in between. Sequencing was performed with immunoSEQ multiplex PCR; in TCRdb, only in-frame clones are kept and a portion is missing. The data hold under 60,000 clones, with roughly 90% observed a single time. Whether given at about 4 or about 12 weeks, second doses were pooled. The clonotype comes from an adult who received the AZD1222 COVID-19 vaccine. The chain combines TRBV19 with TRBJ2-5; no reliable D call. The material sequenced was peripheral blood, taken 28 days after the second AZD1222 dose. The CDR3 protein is CASSISLYQKYQETQYF. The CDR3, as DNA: TGTGCCAGTAGTATTTCTCTATACCAAAAGTACCAAGAGACCCAGTACTTC.